A selection of T cell receptor beta chains follows, all from one sample in a study of control samples from healthy donors and cancer patients. Clones were sequenced by immunoSEQ multiplex PCR, and TCRdb holds only the in-frame ones, with some missing. The sample contains about 130,000 clones, approximately 84% of which appear only once. The material sequenced was blood. The receptors originated from a man aged 18-30 years in good health. Both conserved end residues are part of each CDR3. The D gene is left open where the match is weak. Not every row has a clone size; where given, it reads once, few, many or a size class.

size	V	D	J	CDR3	DNA
-	TRBV10-3	-	TRBJ2-6	CAISESLGSGANVLTF	TGTGCCATCAGTGAGTCCTTGGGCTCTGGGGCCAACGTCCTGACTTTC
-	TRBV27	TRBD1	TRBJ1-2	CASSFRGIAERTYGYTF	TGTGCCAGCAGTTTCAGGGGGATCGCCGAGAGGACCTATGGCTACACCTTC
-	TRBV2	-	TRBJ2-1	CASRGWSYNEQFF	TGTGCCAGCAGAGGGTGGTCCTACAATGAGCAGTTCTTC
-	TRBV6-1	-	TRBJ1-2	CASSELTGQNYGYTF	TGTGCCAGCAGTGAACTCACAGGGCAGAACTATGGCTACACCTTC
-	TRBV30	TRBD1	TRBJ1-1	CAWRGTGNIEAFF	TGTGCCTGGAGGGGGACAGGGAACATTGAAGCTTTCTTT
-	TRBV27	TRBD1	TRBJ1-1	CASSLPPGQGTEAFF	TGTGCCAGCAGTTTGCCGCCGGGACAGGGGACTGAAGCTTTCTTT
once	TRBV29-1	TRBD1	TRBJ1-1	CSDDRGTEAFF	TGCAGCGACGACAGGGGCACTGAAGCTTTCTTT
-	TRBV5-1	-	TRBJ2-6	CASSETGSSGANVLTF	TGCGCCAGCAGCGAAACAGGGTCCTCTGGGGCCAACGTCCTGACTTTC
-	TRBV11-2	-	TRBJ1-1	CASSLEVGGNTEAFF	TGTGCCAGCAGCTTAGAGGTGGGTGGGAACACTGAAGCTTTCTTT
-	TRBV7-3	-	TRBJ1-1	CASSAMWGTEAFF	TGTGCCAGCAGCGCCATGTGGGGGACTGAAGCTTTCTTT
-	TRBV24-1	TRBD1	TRBJ1-5	CATSPGTVNQPQHF	TGTGCCACCAGCCCCGGGACAGTGAATCAGCCCCAGCATTTT
-	TRBV28	-	TRBJ2-2	CASSLELVGRWNTGELFF	TGTGCCAGCAGTTTAGAGTTAGTCGGCAGGTGGAACACCGGGGAGCTGTTTTTT
-	TRBV5-1	-	TRBJ2-3	CASSKMGTDTQYF	TGCGCCAGCAGCAAAATGGGGACAGATACGCAGTATTTT
-	TRBV10-3	-	TRBJ1-1	CAISESLGPNTEAFF	TGTGCCATCAGTGAGAGTTTGGGACCGAACACTGAAGCTTTCTTT
-	TRBV28	TRBD2	TRBJ2-3	CASSLSGRQRVKTDTQYF	TGTGCCAGCAGTTTAAGCGGGAGGCAAAGAGTTAAGACAGATACGCAGTATTTT
once	TRBV20-1	-	TRBJ2-5	CSARDAPTQYF	TGCAGTGCTAGAGATGCGCCGACCCAGTACTTC
-	TRBV6-5	TRBD2	TRBJ2-1	CASSYSGTRGIEQFF	TGTGCCAGCAGTTACTCCGGGACTAGGGGTATTGAGCAGTTCTTC
-	TRBV5-1	TRBD1	TRBJ1-3	CASSWGTGSSGNTIYF	TGCGCCAGCTCATGGGGGACAGGGAGCTCTGGAAACACCATATATTTT
-	TRBV7-2	-	TRBJ1-2	CASSLLRATNTGYTF	TGTGCCAGCAGCTTACTCCGGGCCACCAACACCGGCTACACCTTC
-	TRBV7-9	TRBD2	TRBJ2-5	CASSLSGRGARETQYF	TGTGCCAGCAGCCTAAGCGGGCGGGGGGCACGGGAGACCCAGTACTTC
-	TRBV25-1	-	TRBJ2-5	CASSGQPGGETQYF	TGTGCCAGCAGTGGACAGCCTGGGGGAGAGACCCAGTACTTC
-	TRBV30	TRBD2	TRBJ2-5	CAWSGYSGRGVETQYF	TGTGCCTGGAGTGGGTATAGCGGGAGAGGGGTAGAGACCCAGTACTTC